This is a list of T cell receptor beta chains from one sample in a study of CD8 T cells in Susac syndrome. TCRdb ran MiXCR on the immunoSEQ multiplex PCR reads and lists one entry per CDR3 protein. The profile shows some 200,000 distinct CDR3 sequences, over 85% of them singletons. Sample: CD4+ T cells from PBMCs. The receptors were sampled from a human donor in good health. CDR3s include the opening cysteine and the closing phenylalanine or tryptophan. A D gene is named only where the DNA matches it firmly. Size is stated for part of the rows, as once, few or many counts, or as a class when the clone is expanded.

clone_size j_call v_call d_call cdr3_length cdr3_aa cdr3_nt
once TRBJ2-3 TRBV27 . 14 CASSFRATPDTQYF TGTGCCAGCAGTTTTAGGGCTACTCCAGATACGCAGTATTTT
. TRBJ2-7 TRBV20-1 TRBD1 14 CSAARQGVSYEQYF TGCAGTGCCGCCCGACAGGGAGTTTCCTACGAGCAGTACTTC
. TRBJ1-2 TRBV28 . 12 CASQLQGKGYTF TGTGCCAGCCAATTGCAGGGCAAAGGCTACACCTTC
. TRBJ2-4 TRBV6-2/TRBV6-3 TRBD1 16 CASSETGGRAKNIQYF TGTGCCAGCAGTGAGACAGGGGGTCGAGCCAAAAACATTCAGTACTTC
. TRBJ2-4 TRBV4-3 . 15 CASSQAAVAKNIQYF TGCGCCAGCAGCCAAGCTGCGGTGGCCAAAAACATTCAGTACTTC
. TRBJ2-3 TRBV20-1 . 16 CSARDSLAVNTDTQYF TGCAGTGCTAGAGATAGTCTAGCTGTAAACACAGATACGCAGTATTTT
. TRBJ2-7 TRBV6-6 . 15 CASSSRGLPPYEQYF TGTGCCAGCAGTTCCCGAGGGCTGCCCCCCTACGAGCAGTACTTC
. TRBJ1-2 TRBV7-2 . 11 CASSFNRGYTF TGTGCCAGCAGCTTTAACAGGGGCTACACCTTC
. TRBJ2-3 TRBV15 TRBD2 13 CATSRDSGMVQYF TGTGCCACCAGCAGAGATAGCGGGATGGTGCAGTATTTT
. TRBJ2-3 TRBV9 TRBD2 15 CASSVGPSGSDTQYF TGTGCCAGCAGCGTAGGGCCTAGCGGGAGTGATACGCAGTATTTT
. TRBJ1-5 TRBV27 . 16 CASSLLDGYSNQPQHF TGTGCCAGCAGTTTACTGGACGGCTATAGCAATCAGCCCCAGCATTTT
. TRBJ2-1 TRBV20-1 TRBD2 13 CSARPSGRFEQFF TGCAGTGCTAGGCCTAGCGGGAGGTTTGAGCAGTTCTTC
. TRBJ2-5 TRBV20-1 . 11 CSATRGETQYF TGCAGTGCAACCCGGGGAGAGACCCAGTACTTC
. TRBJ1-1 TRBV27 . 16 CASSSPQVGKNTEAFF TGTGCCAGCAGTTCACCCCAGGTGGGCAAGAACACTGAAGCTTTCTTT
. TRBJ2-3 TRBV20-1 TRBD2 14 CSAGTSGEADTQYF TGCAGTGCTGGGACTAGCGGGGAAGCAGATACGCAGTATTTT
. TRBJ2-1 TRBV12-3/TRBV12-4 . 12 CASSLDYNEQFF TGTGCCAGCAGTTTAGACTACAATGAGCAGTTCTTC
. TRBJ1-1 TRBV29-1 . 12 CSVEVDHTEAFF TGCAGCGTTGAAGTGGATCACACTGAAGCTTTCTTT
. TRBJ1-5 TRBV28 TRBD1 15 CASWTTGAGNQPQHF TGTGCCAGCTGGACGACAGGGGCCGGCAATCAGCCCCAGCATTTT
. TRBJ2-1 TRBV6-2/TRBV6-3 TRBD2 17 CASSPTLSGTYNNEQFF TGTGCCAGCAGTCCTACCCTTAGCGGGACCTATAACAATGAGCAGTTCTTC
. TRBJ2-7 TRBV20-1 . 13 CSALRPGEVEQYF TGCAGTGCCCTCCGGCCGGGGGAGGTCGAGCAGTACTTC
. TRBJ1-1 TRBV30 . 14 CAWSTPTGRTEAFF TGTGCCTGGAGTACCCCGACAGGAAGGACTGAAGCTTTCTTT
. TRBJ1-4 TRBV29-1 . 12 CSVGLGPEKLFF TGCAGCGTTGGATTAGGACCCGAAAAACTGTTTTTT
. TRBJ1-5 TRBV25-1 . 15 CASSGSLDSNQPQHF TGTGCCAGCAGTGGATCTCTTGATAGCAATCAGCCCCAGCATTTT
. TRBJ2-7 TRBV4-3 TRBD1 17 CASSQRGGTGGKNEQYF TGCGCCAGCAGCCAAAGGGGAGGGACAGGGGGCAAAAACGAGCAGTACTTC
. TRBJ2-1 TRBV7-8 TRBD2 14 CASLRTSTYNEQFF TGTGCCAGCCTACGGACTAGCACCTACAATGAGCAGTTCTTC
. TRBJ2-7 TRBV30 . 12 CAWNTGEYEQYF TGTGCCTGGAATACTGGGGAGTACGAGCAGTACTTC
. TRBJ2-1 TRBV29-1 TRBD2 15 CSVSVGGQPYNEQFF TGCAGCGTTTCCGTGGGAGGGCAACCCTACAATGAGCAGTTCTTC
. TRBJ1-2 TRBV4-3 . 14 CASSQAMRGYGYTF TGCGCCAGCAGCCAAGCTATGAGGGGGTATGGCTACACCTTC
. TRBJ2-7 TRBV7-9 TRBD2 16 CASSQGAGGPPYEQYF TGTGCCAGCAGCCAGGGTGCGGGAGGGCCTCCCTACGAGCAGTACTTC
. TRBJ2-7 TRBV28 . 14 CASSLGFNGYEQYF TGTGCCAGCAGTTTAGGCTTCAACGGTTACGAGCAGTACTTC
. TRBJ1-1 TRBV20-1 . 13 CSARDQGYSEAFF TGCAGTGCTAGAGATCAAGGGTACTCTGAAGCTTTCTTT